The 24 T cell receptor beta chains presented below share a single source sample, sequenced in a study of vaccination and CD4 T cells after COVID-19. The Oncomine TCR Beta short-read assay sequenced DNA from cultured CD4+ T cells. TCRdb reprocessed the PCR reads via MiXCR and lists one record per CDR3 protein. The data show approximately 7,000 distinct CDR3 sequences, less than 55% seen once. Noted treatment: approximately nine-day PBMC culture with coronavirus spike peptide pools or control peptides (ViraFEST assay). Samples of CD4+ T cells were obtained from the unexposed donor before the COVID-19 pandemic (2011-2018). The antigens of these receptors remain unknown. Sequenced sample: CD4+ T cells from blood, cultured in vitro. The receptors were gathered from a human donor in good health.

A few counts support this clonotype. This chain links TRBV5-1 with TRBJ1-5, with D maybe TRBD1 (6 bases). The CDR3 is 16 residues long. Trimming pared 1 base from V and 8 bases from J, leaving 19 bases between. Germline lookup yields CDR1 SGHRS and CDR2 YFSETQ. This chain's CDR3 is CASSLTAGGAGEPQHF. The CDR3 nucleotides read TGCGCCAGCAGCTTGACGGCCGGGGGCGCGGGAGAGCCCCAGCATTTT.

The V and J genes are TRBV6-5 and TRBJ1-1; D remains unclear. The CDR3 runs to 13 residues. V was pared by 0 bases and J by 1 base, with 3 bases between. In germline, CDR1 is MNHEY, CDR2 SVGAGI. The CDR3: CASSYSTNTEAFF. The CDR3 DNA reads as TGTGCCAGCAGTTACTCGACGAACACTGAAGCTTTCTTT.

The V gene is TRBV6-5, the J gene TRBJ2-1; 7 bases are a match to TRBD2. This CDR3 has 16 residues. The J segment lost 5 bases and the V segment lost 4 bases, leaving 11 bases of the junction unmatched. Germline V CDR1 and CDR2: MNHEY, SVGAGI. Here the CDR3 reads CASSSWRGTSDNEQFF. The CDR3, as DNA: TGTGCCAGCAGTTCCTGGCGGGGGACGAGCGACAATGAGCAGTTCTTC.

The chain carries TRBV10-3 and TRBJ1-1, with D unresolved. CDR1 and CDR2 (germline): ENHRY, SYGVKD. V lost 0 bases and J lost 0, with 8 bases in between. The CDR3 sequence is 15 residues long. This chain's CDR3 is CAISESTFMNTEAFF. The CDR3, as DNA: TGTGCCATCAGTGAGTCGACCTTTATGAACACTGAAGCTTTCTTT.

The rearrangement links TRBV19 to TRBJ1-5, with a weak D call TRBD1 (6 bases). Trimming cost V 8 bases and J 6 bases, with 14 bases left between them. Germline CDR1 is LNHDA and CDR2 is SQIVND (reference sequence). This CDR3 region has 13 residues. Here the CDR3 DNA reads TGTGCCAGTTCAACAGGGAGGGGTCAGCCCCAGCATTTT. Translated: CASSTGRGQPQHF. Complete variable domain (other parts from reference TRBV19 and TRBJ1-5): DGGITQSPKYLFRKEGQNVTLSCEQNLNHDAMYWYRQDPGQGLRLIYYSQIVNDFQKGDIAEGYSVSREKKESFPLTVTSAQKNPTAFYLCASSTGRGQPQHFGDGTRLSIL.

The CDR3: CASSFLAPRGGDYGYTF. The CDR3 nucleotides read TGTGCCAGCAGTTTTTTAGCCCCCCGCGGGGGGGACTATGGCTACACCTTC. V is TRBV27 and J is TRBJ1-2, with D possibly matching TRBD1 (5 bases). From germline, CDR1 is MNHEY and CDR2 SMNVEV (reference sequence). This CDR3 is 17 amino acids long. Between the trimmed V and J ends, which lost 3 bases and 3 bases, there was a span of 20 bases.

This clonotype was seen just once. CDR3 sequence (DNA): TGTGCCAGCAGCCGGGCAGGGGGCAGAATTTATGGCTACACCTTC. This gives the protein CASSRAGGRIYGYTF. The J gene is TRBJ1-2, the V gene TRBV5-4; 8 bases map to TRBD1. V shed 4 bases and J 5 bases; nucleotides not matched to a gene: 10. CDR1 is SGHNT, CDR2 YYREEE, per germline (reference sequence). This CDR3 has 15 residues. The full variable domain, rest sourced from reference TRBV5-4 and TRBJ1-2, is ETGVTQSPTHLIKTRGQQVTLRCSSQSGHNTVSWYQQALGQGPQFIFQYYREEENGRGNFPPRFSGLQFPNYSSELNVNALELDDSALYLCASSRAGGRIYGYTFGSGTRLTVV.

The V gene is TRBV5-1, the J gene TRBJ1-1; TRBD1 matches 10 bases. CDR3 size: 16 residues. The V and J ends lost 3 bases and 2 bases, in that order; junction bases with no gene match: 7. Germline values: CDR1 SGHRS, CDR2 YFSETQ. CDR3 bases: TGCGCCAGCAGCTCGTTCCGGGACAGGGGTAACACTGAAGCTTTCTTT. Amino acid sequence: CASSSFRDRGNTEAFF.

This clonotype was found a few times. V and J are TRBV7-2 and TRBJ2-2, with 7 bases fitting TRBD2. Germline V gene sequence: CDR1 SGHTA, CDR2 FQGNSA. The length of the CDR3 is 17 residues. Germline trimming cut 1 base from V and 6 bases from J; bases unmatched to any gene: 11. As DNA, the CDR3 is TGTGCCAGCAGCTTAGGGGTATTAGCGGGTCGATCCGGGGAGCTGTTTTTT. It translates to CASSLGVLAGRSGELFF.

In this sample, this clonotype turned up a few times. The chain has TRBV6-2 or TRBV6-3 and TRBJ2-1; D possibly corresponds to TRBD2 (6 bases). Germline assignment: CDR1 MNHEY and CDR2 SVGEGT. The CDR3 is made up of 11 amino acids. The V and J ends lost 4 bases and 11 bases respectively, with 9 bases between them. The CDR3 DNA follows: TGTGCCAGCAGTTCAGGGACTCAGCAGTTCTTC. Amino acids: CASSSGTQQFF.

There are a few counts of this clonotype. V is TRBV27 and J is TRBJ1-6; no clear D gene. The V end was cut by 3 bases, the J end by 8 bases, with 14 bases between. The CDR3 is 15 amino acids. Germline V gene data show CDR1 as MNHEY and CDR2 as SMNVEV (reference sequence). In DNA form, the CDR3 reads TGTGCCAGCAGTTTCGCAGGTCTATGGGATTCACCCCTCCACTTT. It encodes CASSFAGLWDSPLHF.

The V call is TRBV20-1, the J call TRBJ2-7, with D perhaps matching TRBD1 or TRBD2 (5 bases each). Germline V gives CDR1 DFQATT, CDR2 SNEGSKA (reference sequence). This CDR3 comprises 15 residues. The V end lost 3 bases, the J end lost 7 bases, and 22 bases lay between the germline ends. The CDR3 reads CSASIPSGTLLEQYF. The CDR3 DNA is TGCAGTGCTAGTATCCCCTCCGGGACGCTCCTAGAGCAGTACTTC.

The V gene is TRBV6-1, the J gene TRBJ1-2; 9 nucleotides line up with TRBD1. Germline trimming cut 4 bases from V and 7 bases from J; bases unmatched to any gene: 10. Germline-derived CDR1 and CDR2 are MNHNS and SASEGT. There are 15 residues in the CDR3. Here the CDR3 DNA reads TGTGCCAGCAGTGCCCGGACAGGGGTCGGGCTTGGCTACACCTTC. It specifies CASSARTGVGLGYTF.

The chain links TRBV6-2 or TRBV6-3 to TRBJ2-7; 7 bases match TRBD2. The CDR3 is 13 amino acids. The V segment lost 6 bases and the J segment 3 bases; nucleotides outside the gene matches: 5. Germline CDR1 reads MNHEY; CDR2 reads SVGEGT. The CDR3 region is CASRGTGGYEQYF. In DNA form, the CDR3 reads TGTGCCAGCAGGGGGACGGGGGGCTACGAGCAGTACTTC.

The rearrangement uses TRBV24-1 and TRBJ2-7; D perhaps matches TRBD1 (6 bases). CDR1 and CDR2 from the germline V gene are KGHDR and SFDVKD. This CDR3 has 16 residues. V dropped 5 bases and J dropped 2 bases, with 18 bases sitting between them. CDR3 nucleotide sequence: TGTGCCACCAGTGGCCTCAGGGGCGCGATTCCCTACGAGCAGTACTTC. Translation: CATSGLRGAIPYEQYF.

Concerning this clonotype itself: A junction boundary mismatches the germline segment, possibly from a read error. This sequence joins TRBV7-3 and TRBJ1-3; 7 nucleotides line up with TRBD1. Germline assignment: CDR1 SGHTA and CDR2 FQGTGA. CDR3 length: 18 residues. The CDR3 sequence is CASSPGGQGLFSGNTIYF. CDR3 DNA sequence: TGCGCCAGCAGCCCAGGGGGGCAGGGGCTCTTCTCTGGAAACACCATATATTTT.

The rearrangement uses TRBV20-1 and TRBJ2-3, with D tentatively TRBD1 or TRBD2 (5 bases each). In germline, CDR1 is DFQATT, CDR2 SNEGSKA (reference sequence). This CDR3 region has 17 residues. V was pared by 3 bases and J by 2 bases, with 21 bases between. The CDR3 region has the DNA TGCAGTGCTAGTCCCCCAGGGACGGGGTGGTCCACAGATACGCAGTATTTT. It is translated as CSASPPGTGWSTDTQYF.

This clonotype is a singleton in its sample. This chain's CDR3 is CASSLESRGPGTQYF. CDR3 nucleotide sequence: TGTGCCAGCAGCTTAGAGTCGCGGGGTCCCGGGACCCAGTACTTC. This chain connects TRBV11-2 to TRBJ2-5; D perhaps matches TRBD2 (6 bases). Germline V gene lookup returns CDR1 SGHAT and CDR2 FQNNGV. V was pared by 0 bases and J by 7 bases, with 15 bases between. This CDR3 region has 15 residues.

By share, this clonotype ranks as large (0.1 to 1%). The V gene is TRBV6-1, the J gene TRBJ1-1; the match to TRBD1 covers 9 bases. With V trimmed by 7 bases and J by 0 bases, 6 bases remained unmatched. This CDR3 has 15 residues. Germline CDR1 is MNHNS and CDR2 is SASEGT. For the CDR3, the DNA is TGTGCCAGCACCAAGACAGGGGGAATGAACACTGAAGCTTTCTTT. Amino acids: CASTKTGGMNTEAFF.

The chain joins TRBV20-1 to TRBJ1-5; D remains ambiguous. V gave up 2 bases and J gave up 4 bases, with 12 bases separating them. Germline assignment: CDR1 DFQATT and CDR2 SNEGSKA (reference sequence). The CDR3 has 14 amino acids. Here the CDR3 DNA reads TGCAGTGCTAGATCTGGGTTTGGTAATCAGCCCCAGCATTTT. Translated, it gives CSARSGFGNQPQHF.

The chain couples TRBV19 to TRBJ2-1; the D is unclear. This CDR3 is 17 amino acids long. Per germline, CDR1 LNHDA and CDR2 SQIVND (reference sequence). Trimming stripped 5 bases from V and 1 base from J, with 18 bases between. CDR3 coding DNA: TGTGCCAGTAGTCCGAACTTAGGAGTGCGGTCCTACAATGAGCAGTTCTTC. It translates to CASSPNLGVRSYNEQFF.

The J gene is TRBJ1-6, the V gene TRBV6-4, with 7 bases matching TRBD1. This CDR3 contains 15 residues. Unmatched junction bases numbered 11, after V lost 6 bases and J lost 9 bases. CDR1 is MRHNA and CDR2 is SNTAGT in the germline V gene. This CDR3 is CASSPRSQGGSPLHF. The DNA for the CDR3 is TGTGCCAGCAGCCCACGGTCCCAGGGGGGTTCACCCCTCCACTTT.

This chain links TRBV6-5 with TRBJ1-2; D remains unclear. Trimming pared 2 bases from V and 4 bases from J, leaving 11 bases between. The CDR3 runs 14 residues. Looked up from germline, CDR1 is MNHEY and CDR2 is SVGAGI. Here the CDR3 DNA reads TGTGCCAGCAGTTACGAGGCAACTGGCTATGGCTACACCTTC. This sequence encodes CASSYEATGYGYTF.

The V and J genes are TRBV30 and TRBJ2-1, with 9 nucleotides matching TRBD2. The length of the CDR3 is 14 residues. CDR1 and CDR2 from the germline V gene are GTSNPN and SVGIG (reference sequence). DNA of the CDR3: TGTACCGGCCGCCTAGCGGGAAGGGGGGGTGAGCAGTTCTTC. This codes for CTGRLAGRGGEQFF. The complete variable domain, with remaining parts taken from reference TRBV30 and TRBJ2-1, reads SQTIHQWPATLVQPVGSPLSLECTVEGTSNPNLYWYRQAAGRGLQLLFYSVGIGQISSEVPQNLSASRPQDRQFILSSKKLLLSDSGFYLCTGRLAGRGGEQFFGPGTRLTVL.